This T cell receptor beta chain was sequenced in a study of response to subunit inactivated influenza vaccine. In this sample, this clonotype turned up a few times. Its specificity is not known. The CDR3 totals 13 residues. The germline V gene has CDR1 LGHNA and CDR2 YNFKEQ. The J segment lost 13 bases and the V segment lost 1 base, leaving 9 bases of the junction unmatched. TCRdb redid the calling of the RT-PCR reads with MiXCR, one entry per CDR3 protein. The data show hundreds of thousands of distinct CDR3 sequences, with 16% seen just once and 3% to 3.5% held by the top ten. Study observations and caveats: The authors put forward the suggestion that each seasonal influenza vaccination may bring in only a limited number of new T cells.

The chain combines TRBV4-2 with TRBJ1-2, with 7 bases identical to TRBD1. Sequences were derived from CD4+ T cells sorted from PBMCs, sampled 23 months after vaccination. This sequence was found in a man between 50 and 70 years old who received an inactivated influenza vaccine. The CDR3 is CASSQADRESATF. The CDR3 coding sequence is TGTGCCAGCAGCCAAGCAGACAGGGAGTCCGCCACCTTC.